This T cell receptor beta chain was found in a study of blood T cell repertoires in COVID-19. This clone showed up just a few times. Seattle's enrolled individuals joined amid active infection and were then monitored longitudinally. The V gene end was trimmed by 6 bases and the J gene end by 6 bases; junction bases not matched to a gene: 5. This CDR3 contains 13 residues. The germline V gene has CDR1 SNHLY and CDR2 FYNNEI. Measured with immunoSEQ multiplex PCR; TCRdb has only the in-frame clones, and not every one. This sample carries about 160,000 clones, 82% of them seen once, and the ten largest clones take 7%.

J is TRBJ2-1 and V is TRBV2; 7 nucleotides match TRBD1. The sample comprised peripheral blood. The TCR was taken from a woman aged 40-49 years with COVID-19, enrolled during active disease. CDR3 residues: CASRTQGVNEQFF. CDR3 DNA sequence: TGTGCCAGCAGAACTCAGGGGGTCAATGAGCAGTTCTTC.